The 15 T cell receptor beta chains in this list originate from one sample, sequenced in a study of blood T cell repertoires in COVID-19. Using immunoSEQ multiplex PCR, the repertoire was profiled, and TCRdb retains in-frame clones only, with some absent. This repertoire shows roughly 36,000 clones, about 94% found once; its top ten account for more than 3.5%. The sequenced sample was peripheral blood. These receptor sequences come from a human donor with active COVID-19. The donor label of this sample is uncertain.

The J gene is TRBJ2-3, the V gene TRBV7-9, with 7 bases matching TRBD2. Germline values: CDR1 SEHNR, CDR2 FQNEAQ (reference sequence). Trimming removed 5 bases from V and 1 base from J; junction bases left unmatched: 9. CDR3 length: 16 amino acids. The CDR3 DNA reads TGTGCCAGCAGCCGACAGAGCGGGATCGGCACAGATACGCAGTATTTT. Translated, it gives CASSRQSGIGTDTQYF. The entire variable domain, with the rest obtained from reference TRBV7-9 and TRBJ2-3, is as follows: DTGVSQNPRHKITKRGQNVTFRCDPISEHNRLYWYRQTLGQGPEFLTYFQNEAQLEKSRLLSDRFSAERPKGSFSTLEIQRTEQGDSAMYLCASSRQSGIGTDTQYFGPGTRLTVL.

The rearrangement joins TRBV7-2 to TRBJ2-3; D gene uncertain. CDR1 and CDR2 (germline): SGHTA, FQGNSA. The V and J ends lost 2 bases and 6 bases respectively, with 6 bases between them. The CDR3 is 12 residues long. This CDR3 is CASSLISDTQYF. The CDR3 region has the DNA TGTGCCAGCAGCTTAATTTCGGATACGCAGTATTTT.

A single count supports this clone. The chain is built from TRBV3-1 (or the pseudogene TRBV3-2) and TRBJ1-1, with D maybe TRBD1 (5 bases). From germline, CDR1 is LGHDT and CDR2 YNNKEL (reference sequence). The CDR3 sequence is 16 residues long. Trimming took 4 bases from V and 5 from J, leaving 20 bases between them. As DNA, the CDR3 is TGTGCCAGCAGCCTCCCCCTATTGGGGGGTTTGACTGAAGCTTTCTTT. Its translation is CASSLPLLGGLTEAFF.

This clone was detected once. The chain has TRBV6-1 and TRBJ2-3; 8 bases line up with TRBD2. This CDR3 region has 15 residues. Germline-derived CDR1 and CDR2 are MNHNS and SASEGT. The junction had 5 bases not matched to a gene; V was cut back by 0 bases and J by 6 bases. The CDR3 sequence is CASSEAGLVYDTQYF. The CDR3 nucleotides read TGTGCCAGCAGTGAAGCGGGACTAGTTTATGATACGCAGTATTTT.

CDR3 region: CASSLASEDGYTF. In nucleotides, the CDR3 is TGCGCCAGCAGCTTGGCCTCAGAGGATGGCTACACCTTC. The rearrangement joins TRBV5-1 to TRBJ1-2, with D hard to call. This CDR3 is built from 13 residues. Trimming took 0 bases from V and 6 from J, leaving 9 bases between them. Germline CDR1 SGHRS, CDR2 YFSETQ.

The chain combines TRBV11-3 with TRBJ2-5; D perhaps matches TRBD2 (5 bases). CDR1 is SGHNT and CDR2 is YENEEA in the germline V gene. V dropped 1 base and J dropped 2 bases, with 8 bases sitting between them. CDR3 length equals 14 residues. The DNA of the CDR3 is TGTGCCAGCAGCTTAGGAGGGAATCAAGAGACCCAGTACTTC. Translated: CASSLGGNQETQYF.

The genes are TRBV28 and TRBJ2-1; 9 bases fit TRBD2. CDR3 length: 15 amino acids. Germline loops: CDR1 MDHEN, CDR2 SYDVKM. V trimming: 1 base; J trimming: 8 bases; junction bases outside the gene matches: 6. The CDR3 sequence is CASSLSAGGVHEQFF. As DNA, the CDR3 is TGTGCCAGCAGTTTATCGGCGGGAGGGGTACATGAGCAGTTCTTC.

The chain carries TRBV28 and TRBJ2-3; D is uncertain. The CDR3 covers 15 residues. The V end lost 4 bases, the J end lost 0 bases, and 11 bases lay between the germline ends. The V gene's germline CDR1 is MDHEN and CDR2 SYDVKM. For the CDR3, the DNA is TGTGCCAGCAGTTACGGCGGTTCTAGCACAGATACGCAGTATTTT. Its translation: CASSYGGSSTDTQYF.

This chain links TRBV7-8 with TRBJ2-4; 12 positions match TRBD1. CDR3 length equals 18 residues. With V trimmed by 4 bases and J by 5 bases, 12 bases remained unmatched. CDR1 and CDR2 from the germline V gene are SGHVS and FQNEAQ. The DNA for the CDR3 is TGTGCCAGCAGCTCATCCGGGACAGGGGGCTCGGAACAAAACATTCAGTACTTC. This gives the protein CASSSSGTGGSEQNIQYF.

The J gene is TRBJ2-2, the V gene TRBV5-1; weak D call: TRBD1 (6 bases). CDR1 and CDR2 from the germline V gene are SGHRS and YFSETQ. Trimming left V 1 base short and J 3 bases short, with 10 bases between. This CDR3 has 15 residues. The DNA for the CDR3 is TGCGCCAGCAGCTTGACTACAGGGTACACCGGGGAGCTGTTTTTT. Protein product: CASSLTTGYTGELFF.

Only one count was recorded for this clone. J is TRBJ2-1 and V is TRBV2; weak D call: TRBD2 (7 bases). Germline V gives CDR1 SNHLY, CDR2 FYNNEI. CDR3 size: 13 residues. The V and J ends lost 3 bases and 9 bases respectively, with 12 bases between them. Here the CDR3 reads CASSEIGGGEQFF. CDR3 bases: TGTGCCAGCAGTGAGATAGGGGGGGGTGAGCAGTTCTTC.

The V and J genes are TRBV5-4 and TRBJ2-1, with D perhaps TRBD1 (5 bases). The germline CDR1 and CDR2 sequences are SGHNT and YYREEE (reference sequence). The CDR3 is made up of 15 amino acids. Trimming took off 3 bases at V and 0 bases at J, with 10 bases between the two ends. CDR3 in DNA: TGTGCCAGCAGCTCTGACAGAGCCTCCTACAATGAGCAGTTCTTC. Its protein is CASSSDRASYNEQFF.

This chain uses TRBV7-2 with TRBJ1-5, with D unclear. Germline-derived CDR1 and CDR2 are SGHTA and FQGNSA. CDR3 length: 12 residues. Trimming shortened V by 1 base and J by 6 bases, and 4 bases separated the two germline ends. CDR3 protein: CASSLVAQPQHF. Written as DNA, the CDR3 is TGTGCCAGCAGCTTAGTAGCTCAGCCCCAGCATTTT.

J is TRBJ2-5 and V is TRBV2; weak D call: TRBD2 (5 bases). V was shortened by 11 bases and J by 1 base, with 11 bases between the two germline ends. Germline CDR1 and CDR2: SNHLY and FYNNEI. This CDR3 is built from 12 residues. As DNA, the CDR3 is TGTGCCCGGGCCAGCGGCCAAGAGACCCAGTACTTC. It encodes CARASGQETQYF.

The rearrangement links TRBV24-1 to TRBJ2-7; the D is unclear. Germline CDR1 and CDR2: KGHDR and SFDVKD. This CDR3 is built from 11 residues. Trimming shortened V by 1 base and J by 13 bases, and 10 bases separated the two germline ends. CDR3 sequence (DNA): TGTGCCACCAGTGATTTACGGCAGGCCTACTTC. It specifies CATSDLRQAYF.